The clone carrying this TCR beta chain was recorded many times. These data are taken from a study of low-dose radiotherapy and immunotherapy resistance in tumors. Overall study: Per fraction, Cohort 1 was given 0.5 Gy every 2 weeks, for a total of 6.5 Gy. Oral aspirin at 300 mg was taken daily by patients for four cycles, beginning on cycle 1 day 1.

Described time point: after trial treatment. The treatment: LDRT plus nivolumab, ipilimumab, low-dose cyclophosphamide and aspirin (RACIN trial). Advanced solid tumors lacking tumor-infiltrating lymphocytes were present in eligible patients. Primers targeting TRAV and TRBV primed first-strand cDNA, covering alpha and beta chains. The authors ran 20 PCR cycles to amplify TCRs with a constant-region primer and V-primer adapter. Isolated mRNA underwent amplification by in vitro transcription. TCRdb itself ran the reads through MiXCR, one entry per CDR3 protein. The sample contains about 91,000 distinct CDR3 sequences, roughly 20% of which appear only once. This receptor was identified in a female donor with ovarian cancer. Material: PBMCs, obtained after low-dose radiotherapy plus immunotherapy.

The CDR3 spells CSAEAGTGQLETQYF. In DNA form, the CDR3 reads TGCAGTGCGGAAGCAGGGACAGGGCAATTGGAGACCCAGTACTTC. The rearrangement uses TRBV20-1 and TRBJ2-5; TRBD1 matches 9 bases. This CDR3 has 15 amino acids. Germline V CDR1 and CDR2: DFQATT, SNEGSKA (reference sequence). V lost 6 bases, J lost 5 bases, and 13 bases stayed unmatched.